The 24 T cell receptor beta chains reported below all come from one sample, sequenced in a study of T-cell reconstitution after alpha-beta-depleted transplantation in children. TCRbeta library preparation incorporated unique molecular identifiers. TCRdb itself ran the PCR reads through MiXCR, one entry per CDR3 protein. The sample yields 200,000 to 250,000 distinct CDR3 sequences, 8.2% seen once. Sequencing was performed on PBMCs, mostly from graft donor cells, taken 180 days after TCRalphabeta/CD19-depleted stem cell transplant. These receptors came from a male patient under 18 who had a stem cell transplant for acute lymphoblastic leukemia, so the T cells may come from the graft donor.

The chain couples TRBV20-1 to TRBJ2-7; a weak D match, TRBD2 (5 bases). The CDR3 extends over 15 amino acids. V gave up 3 bases and J gave up 3 bases, with 18 bases separating them. Germline V gives CDR1 DFQATT, CDR2 SNEGSKA (reference sequence). The CDR3 DNA sequence: TGCAGTGCTAGCCCCAGAGGCGGGTACGGCTACGAGCAGTACTTC. It codes for CSASPRGGYGYEQYF.

On this clonotype itself: A read error may account for a junction end that differs from germline. V and J are TRBV6-5 and TRBJ1-6; TRBD1 agrees at 8 bases. CDR1 is MNHEY and CDR2 is SVGAGI in the germline V gene. The CDR3 is 15 residues long. DNA for the CDR3: TGTGCCACCAGTTACTCGGACAGGGCGGCTTCACCCCTCCACTTT. This gives the protein CATSYSDRAASPLHF.

The table lists this clonotype with many counts. The genes are TRBV24-1 and TRBJ1-5; D is unresolved. CDR3 size: 14 residues. With 4 bases removed from V and 5 bases from J, the gap between germline ends came to 11 bases. Germline values: CDR1 KGHDR, CDR2 SFDVKD. The CDR3 sequence is CATSEDSWDQPQHF. CDR3 in DNA: TGTGCCACCAGTGAGGACTCGTGGGATCAGCCCCAGCATTTT.

This clonotype has at least ten counts. The CDR3 DNA follows: TGTGCCAGCAGCTTCGATAGGGGGGATCAAGAGACCCAGTACTTC. Translated, it gives CASSFDRGDQETQYF. The chain uses TRBV5-6 and TRBJ2-5; D may correspond to TRBD1 or TRBD2 (6 bases each). The CDR3 is 15 amino acids. Germline assignment: CDR1 SGHDT and CDR2 YYEEEE. V was shortened by 2 bases and J by 2 bases, with 13 bases between the two germline ends.

This clonotype was counted at least ten times. The rearrangement links TRBV28 to TRBJ1-1; the D gene is possibly TRBD1 (6 bases). The CDR3 sequence is 15 residues long. Trimming stripped 11 bases from V and 1 base from J, with 20 bases between. Germline-derived CDR1 and CDR2 are MDHEN and SYDVKM. CDR3 coding DNA: TGTGCCGGGACACCTGCACAGGGAAGGAACACTGAAGCTTTCTTT. As protein: CAGTPAQGRNTEAFF.

This chain links TRBV11-1 with TRBJ1-5, with TRBD1 matching over 7 bases. Germline V gene sequence: CDR1 SGHAT, CDR2 FQDESV (reference sequence). The CDR3 sequence is 16 residues long. The V and J ends lost 2 bases and 3 bases, in that order; junction bases with no gene match: 7. CDR3 in amino acids: CASSLWDSTHNQPQHF. In DNA form, the CDR3 reads TGTGCCAGCAGCTTATGGGACAGCACCCACAATCAGCCCCAGCATTTT.

This clonotype has a count of ten or more. V and J are TRBV28 and TRBJ2-1; 7 nucleotides align to TRBD2. The CDR3 loop spans 15 amino acids. J lost 1 base, V lost 4 bases, and 4 bases had no gene match. Germline CDR1 and CDR2: MDHEN and SYDVKM. In DNA form, the CDR3 reads TGTGCCAGCAGTTACGGCGGGAGTTCCTACAATGAGCAGTTCTTC. It codes for CASSYGGSSYNEQFF.

Many counts were recorded for this clonotype. The rearrangement joins TRBV5-1 to TRBJ2-5; 8 bases fit TRBD1. With V trimmed by 4 bases and J by 5 bases, 13 bases remained unmatched. The germline gives CDR1 SGHRS, CDR2 YFSETQ. The CDR3 has 16 residues. CDR3 region: CASSLYPDRDWETQYF. CDR3 in DNA: TGCGCCAGCAGCCTGTACCCGGACAGGGATTGGGAGACCCAGTACTTC.

This clonotype has a handful of counts. The chain is built from TRBV11-1 and TRBJ1-4; D gene uncertain. Germline CDR1 reads SGHAT; CDR2 reads FQDESV (reference sequence). V was trimmed by 4 bases and J by 3 bases, leaving 21 bases between them. CDR3 size: 18 residues. In DNA form, the CDR3 reads TGTGCCAGCAGCTCTTGGGTCGACTCTGGGGTGGCTAATGAAAAACTGTTTTTT. Translating it yields CASSSWVDSGVANEKLFF.

This clonotype was seen at least ten times. The chain uses TRBV20-1 and TRBJ2-5, with 9 bases fitting TRBD1. The CDR3 length is 15 residues. The V gene's germline CDR1 is DFQATT and CDR2 SNEGSKA (reference sequence). V trimming: 3 bases; J trimming: 1 base; junction bases outside the gene matches: 6. The CDR3 is CSASPIQGAQETQYF. Here the CDR3 DNA reads TGCAGTGCTAGCCCTATACAGGGGGCCCAAGAGACCCAGTACTTC.

This clonotype was counted many times. CDR3 protein: CASSLVKWSNEKLFF. CDR3 DNA sequence: TGTGCCAGCAGCTTAGTAAAGTGGAGTAATGAAAAACTGTTTTTT. The V gene is TRBV7-8, the J gene TRBJ1-4; no clear D. Germline V gene sequence: CDR1 SGHVS, CDR2 FQNEAQ. The V end was cut by 1 base, the J end by 4 bases, with 10 bases between. The CDR3 covers 15 residues.

V gene TRBV6-5 combines with J gene TRBJ2-7, with TRBD2 identical over 13 bases. The V and J ends lost 1 base and 2 bases, in that order; junction bases with no gene match: 11. Germline V CDR1 and CDR2: MNHEY, SVGAGI. The CDR3 consists of 19 residues. The CDR3, as DNA: TGTGCCAGCAGTTACTTGCCGGGACTAGCGGGACGAATTACCTACGAGCAGTACTTC. As protein: CASSYLPGLAGRITYEQYF.

This clonotype showed up many times. This chain links TRBV24-1 with TRBJ2-2; 9 bases map to TRBD2. J lost 3 bases, V lost 4 bases, and 5 bases had no gene match. The length of the CDR3 is 16 residues. Germline CDR1 reads KGHDR; CDR2 reads SFDVKD. For the CDR3, the DNA is TGTGCCACCAGTGACGCGGGGGGGCGGGACACCGGGGAGCTGTTTTTT. Translation: CATSDAGGRDTGELFF.

This clonotype was counted ten times or more. The CDR3 region is CSARDERDGNYGYTF. In nucleotides, the CDR3 is TGCAGTGCTAGAGACGAAAGGGACGGAAACTATGGCTACACCTTC. The genes are TRBV20-1 and TRBJ1-2, with D perhaps matching TRBD1 (5 bases). CDR1 DFQATT and CDR2 SNEGSKA come from the germline V gene (reference sequence). This CDR3 comprises 15 residues. Trimming stripped 0 bases from V and 2 bases from J, with 13 bases between.

Ten or more counts support this clonotype. The V call is TRBV20-1, the J call TRBJ2-1, with 7 bases aligning to TRBD2. The J segment lost 5 bases and the V segment lost 3 bases, leaving 13 bases of the junction unmatched. The CDR3 length is 16 residues. Germline V gives CDR1 DFQATT, CDR2 SNEGSKA (reference sequence). The CDR3, as DNA: TGCAGTGCTAGTGCCCAGCGGGGTGGTACCCACAATGAGCAGTTCTTC. Translating gives CSASAQRGGTHNEQFF.

This clonotype came up many times. J is TRBJ2-2 and V is TRBV30, with D unclear. The CDR3 contains 16 residues. Trimming removed 3 bases from V and 4 bases from J, with 18 bases in between. Per germline, CDR1 GTSNPN and CDR2 SVGIG (reference sequence). The DNA for the CDR3 is TGTGCCTGGAGCAAATTCCCAACATCGGGCACCGGGGAGCTGTTTTTT. Encoded protein: CAWSKFPTSGTGELFF.

The rearrangement links TRBV20-1 to TRBJ2-1, with 7 bases identical to TRBD1. This CDR3 has 14 residues. The V segment lost 5 bases and the J segment 0 bases; nucleotides outside the gene matches: 4. Germline V CDR1 and CDR2: DFQATT, SNEGSKA (reference sequence). CDR3 nucleotide sequence: TGCAGTGCTCCCCGACAGGGCTCCTACAATGAGCAGTTCTTC. Its protein is CSAPRQGSYNEQFF.

This clonotype was recorded many times. The V call is TRBV25-1, the J call TRBJ1-2, with 8 positions matching TRBD1. The CDR3 is made up of 15 amino acids. Germline CDR1 reads MGHDK; CDR2 reads SYGVNS. Trimming took 4 bases from V and 8 from J; bases not matched to a gene: 12. The CDR3 nucleotides read TGTGCCAGCAGTGGTATCCGGGACAGGAGGGAGGGCTACACCTTC. Its protein is CASSGIRDRREGYTF.

This clonotype has a count of ten or more. The chain links TRBV6-5 to TRBJ2-7; TRBD1 matches at 7 bases. The length of the CDR3 is 16 residues. V was clipped by 1 base and J by 2 bases; unmatched bases: 8. Germline V gene sequence: CDR1 MNHEY, CDR2 SVGAGI. In DNA, the CDR3 is TGTGCCAGCAGTTACTTCCCCCCGGGACAGACCTACGAGCAGTACTTC. It is translated as CASSYFPPGQTYEQYF.

In its sample, this clonotype was seen many times. The junction differs from germline at one of its ends, possibly a read error. The chain joins TRBV27 to TRBJ1-1; D is unclear. Germline loops: CDR1 MNHEY, CDR2 SMNVEV (reference sequence). The CDR3 length is 13 residues. The CDR3 DNA sequence: TGTGCCAGCAGGGATAGGGCGAACGCTGAAGCTTTCTTT. This encodes CASRDRANAEAFF.

This clonotype was recorded once. Being one base from a much bigger clone, this may be a read error. V and J are TRBV29-1 and TRBJ1-3; D is unresolved. The CDR3 loop spans 11 amino acids. The V gene lost 6 bases and the J gene lost 4 bases, with 7 bases spanning the gap. Germline assignment: CDR1 SQVTM and CDR2 ANQGSEA. In DNA, the CDR3 is TGCAGCGTGAGAGGGGGAAACACCATATATTTT. Protein sequence: CSVRGGNTIYF.

This clonotype was counted ten times or more. This chain connects TRBV10-3 to TRBJ2-2, with D possibly TRBD2 on 7 matching bases. From germline, CDR1 is ENHRY and CDR2 SYGVKD. Trimming shortened V by 4 bases and J by 0 bases, and 15 bases separated the two germline ends. This CDR3 comprises 17 residues. The CDR3 sequence: CAISALGGAANTGELFF. The CDR3 DNA reads TGTGCCATCAGTGCCTTAGGGGGGGCCGCGAACACCGGGGAGCTGTTTTTT.

This clonotype has at least ten counts. V and J are TRBV20-1 and TRBJ2-3, with D uncertain. Germline CDR1 and CDR2: DFQATT and SNEGSKA (reference sequence). The CDR3 extends over 11 amino acids. Trimming left V 6 bases short and J 5 bases short, with 9 bases between. In DNA form, the CDR3 reads TGCAGTGCCAAGGGCGGAGATACGCAGTATTTT. This encodes CSAKGGDTQYF.

This clonotype was found many times. The chain joins TRBV6-2 or TRBV6-3 to TRBJ2-5, with TRBD2 matching 10 bases. Germline V CDR1 and CDR2: MNHEY, SVGEGT. V shed 0 bases, J shed 3 bases, and the junction held 10 bases outside the gene matches. CDR3 length equals 18 residues. The CDR3 DNA is TGTGCCAGCAGTTACTCGAGGGCTAGCGGGAGTCGGAAAGAGACCCAGTACTTC. Translating it yields CASSYSRASGSRKETQYF.